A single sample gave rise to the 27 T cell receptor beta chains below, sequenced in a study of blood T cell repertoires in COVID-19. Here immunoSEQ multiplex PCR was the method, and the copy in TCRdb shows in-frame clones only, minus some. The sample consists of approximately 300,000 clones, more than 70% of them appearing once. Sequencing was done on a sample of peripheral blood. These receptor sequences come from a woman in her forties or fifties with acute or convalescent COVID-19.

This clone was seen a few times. The CDR3 bases are TGTGCCAGCAGACCCCCGGGGGGGGGTTACACTGAAGCTTTCTTT. This sequence encodes CASRPPGGGYTEAFF. The chain employs TRBV28 and TRBJ1-1; maybe TRBD1 (5 bases). The germline gives CDR1 MDHEN, CDR2 SYDVKM. The CDR3 consists of 15 residues. Trimming took off 6 bases at V and 3 bases at J, with 17 bases between the two ends.

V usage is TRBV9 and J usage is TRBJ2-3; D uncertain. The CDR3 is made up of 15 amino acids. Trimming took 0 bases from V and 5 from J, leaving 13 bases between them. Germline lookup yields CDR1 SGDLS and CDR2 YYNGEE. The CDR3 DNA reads TGTGCCAGCAGCGTAGGTAGTACCCGCCGAGATACGCAGTATTTT. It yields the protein CASSVGSTRRDTQYF.

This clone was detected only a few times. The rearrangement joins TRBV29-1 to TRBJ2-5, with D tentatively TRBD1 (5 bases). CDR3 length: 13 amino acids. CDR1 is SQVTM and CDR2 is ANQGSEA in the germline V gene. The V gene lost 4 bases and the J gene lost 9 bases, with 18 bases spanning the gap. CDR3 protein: CSVASVIEGAQYF. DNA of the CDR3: TGCAGCGTTGCGTCCGTAATCGAAGGGGCCCAGTACTTC.

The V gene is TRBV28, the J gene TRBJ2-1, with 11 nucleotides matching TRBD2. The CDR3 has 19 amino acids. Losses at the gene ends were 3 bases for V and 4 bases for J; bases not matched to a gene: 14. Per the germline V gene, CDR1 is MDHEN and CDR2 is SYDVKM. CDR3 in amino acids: CASSLKGRALAGVYNEQFF. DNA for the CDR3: TGTGCCAGCAGTTTGAAAGGGCGGGCACTAGCGGGAGTTTACAATGAGCAGTTCTTC.

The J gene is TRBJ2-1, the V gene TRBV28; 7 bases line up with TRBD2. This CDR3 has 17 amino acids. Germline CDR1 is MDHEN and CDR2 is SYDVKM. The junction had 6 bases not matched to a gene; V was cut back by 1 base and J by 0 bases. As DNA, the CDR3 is TGTGCCAGCAGTTTATTAAATAGCGGGTACTCCTACAATGAGCAGTTCTTC. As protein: CASSLLNSGYSYNEQFF.

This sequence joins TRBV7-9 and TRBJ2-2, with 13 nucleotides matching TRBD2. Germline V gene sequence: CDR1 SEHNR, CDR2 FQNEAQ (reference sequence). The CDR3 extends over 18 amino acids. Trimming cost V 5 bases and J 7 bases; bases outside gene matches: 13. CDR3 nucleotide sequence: TGTGCCAGCAGCGCCCCAGGGACTAGCGGGACCGCGGGCGGGGAGCTGTTTTTT. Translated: CASSAPGTSGTAGGELFF.

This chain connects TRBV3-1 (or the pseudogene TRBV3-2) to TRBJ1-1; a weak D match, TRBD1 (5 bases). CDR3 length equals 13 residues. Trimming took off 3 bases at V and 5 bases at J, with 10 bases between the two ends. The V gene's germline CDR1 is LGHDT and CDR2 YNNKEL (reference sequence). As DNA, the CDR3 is TGTGCCAGCAGCCATCAGGGTTTTACTGAAGCTTTCTTT. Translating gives CASSHQGFTEAFF.

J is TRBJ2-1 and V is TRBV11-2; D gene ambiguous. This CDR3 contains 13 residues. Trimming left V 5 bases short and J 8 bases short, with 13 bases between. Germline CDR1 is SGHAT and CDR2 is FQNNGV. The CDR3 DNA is TGTGCCAGCAGCCATCCTCCTATGGATGAGCAGTTCTTC. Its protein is CASSHPPMDEQFF.

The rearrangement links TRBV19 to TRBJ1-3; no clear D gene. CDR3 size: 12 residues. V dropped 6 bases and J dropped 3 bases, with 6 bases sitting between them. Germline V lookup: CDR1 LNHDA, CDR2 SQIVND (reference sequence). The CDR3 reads CASSPFGNTIYF. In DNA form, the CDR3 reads TGTGCCAGTAGCCCGTTTGGAAACACCATATATTTT. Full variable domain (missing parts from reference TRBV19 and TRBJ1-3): DGGITQSPKYLFRKEGQNVTLSCEQNLNHDAMYWYRQDPGQGLRLIYYSQIVNDFQKGDIAEGYSVSREKKESFPLTVTSAQKNPTAFYLCASSPFGNTIYFGEGSWLTVV.

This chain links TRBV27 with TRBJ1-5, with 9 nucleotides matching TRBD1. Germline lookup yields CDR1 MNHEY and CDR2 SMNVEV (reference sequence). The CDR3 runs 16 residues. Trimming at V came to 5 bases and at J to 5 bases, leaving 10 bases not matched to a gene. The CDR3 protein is CASSPVDRGRYQPQHF. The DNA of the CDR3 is TGTGCCAGCAGTCCCGTGGACAGGGGACGGTATCAGCCCCAGCATTTT.

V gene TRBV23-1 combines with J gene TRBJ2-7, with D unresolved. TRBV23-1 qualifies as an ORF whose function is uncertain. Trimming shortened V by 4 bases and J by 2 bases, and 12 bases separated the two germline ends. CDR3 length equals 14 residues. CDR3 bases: TGCGCCAGCAGTCTAGACATGACGCCCTACGAGCAGTACTTC. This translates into CASSLDMTPYEQYF.

Written as DNA, the CDR3 is TGTGCCAGCAGCGTCGGGGTGCCCTCCAATGAGCAGTTCTTC. It translates to CASSVGVPSNEQFF. The chain couples TRBV9 to TRBJ2-1; a weak D match, TRBD2 (5 bases). Germline V gene data show CDR1 as SGDLS and CDR2 as YYNGEE. The CDR3 extends over 14 amino acids. Between the trimmed V and J ends, which lost 2 bases and 6 bases, there was a span of 12 bases.

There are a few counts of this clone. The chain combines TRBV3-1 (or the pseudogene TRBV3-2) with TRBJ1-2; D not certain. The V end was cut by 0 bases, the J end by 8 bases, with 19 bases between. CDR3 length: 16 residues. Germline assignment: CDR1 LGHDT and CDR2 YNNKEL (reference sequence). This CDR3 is CASSQDVVLRATGYTF. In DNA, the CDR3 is TGTGCCAGCAGCCAAGATGTAGTGCTGAGGGCAACAGGCTACACCTTC.

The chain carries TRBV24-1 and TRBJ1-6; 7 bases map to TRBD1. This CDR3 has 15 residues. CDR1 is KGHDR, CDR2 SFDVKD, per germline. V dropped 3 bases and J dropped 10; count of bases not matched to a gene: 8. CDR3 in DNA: TGTGCCACCAGTGATCCACGACAGGGAGCCTCACCCCTCCACTTT. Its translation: CATSDPRQGASPLHF.

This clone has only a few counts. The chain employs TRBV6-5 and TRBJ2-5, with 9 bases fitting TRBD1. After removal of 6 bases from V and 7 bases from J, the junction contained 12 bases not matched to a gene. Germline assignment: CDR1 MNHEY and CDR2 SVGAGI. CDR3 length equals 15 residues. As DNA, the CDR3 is TGTGCCAGCAGGACCGCCGGGACAGGGTCAGGGACCCAGTACTTC. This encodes CASRTAGTGSGTQYF.

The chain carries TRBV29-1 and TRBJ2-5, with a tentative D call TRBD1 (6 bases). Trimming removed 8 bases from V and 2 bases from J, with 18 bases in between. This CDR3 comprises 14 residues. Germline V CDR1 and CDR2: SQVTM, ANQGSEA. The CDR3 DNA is TGCAGCATCTCCCTCGGGACAAATCAAGAGACCCAGTACTTC. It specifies CSISLGTNQETQYF.

CDR3 nucleotides: TGTGCCAGCACCGCCGGGACTTTTAACTATGGCTACACCTTC. Amino acids: CASTAGTFNYGYTF. This chain joins TRBV28 and TRBJ1-2, with a tentative D call TRBD1 (5 bases). Germline lookup yields CDR1 MDHEN and CDR2 SYDVKM. V lost 7 bases to trimming and J lost 1 base, with 13 bases between them. The CDR3 contains 14 residues.

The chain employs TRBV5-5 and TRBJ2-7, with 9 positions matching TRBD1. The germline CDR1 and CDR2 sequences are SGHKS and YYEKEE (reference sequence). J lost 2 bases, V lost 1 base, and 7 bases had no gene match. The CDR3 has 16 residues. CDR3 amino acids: CASSLYKDRGTYEQYF. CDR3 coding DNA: TGTGCCAGCAGCTTGTACAAGGACAGGGGTACCTACGAGCAGTACTTC. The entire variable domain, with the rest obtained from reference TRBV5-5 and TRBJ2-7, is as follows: DAGVTQSPTHLIKTRGQQVTLRCSPISGHKSVSWYQQVLGQGPQFIFQYYEKEERGRGNFPDRFSARQFPNYSSELNVNALLLGDSALYLCASSLYKDRGTYEQYFGPGTRLTVT.

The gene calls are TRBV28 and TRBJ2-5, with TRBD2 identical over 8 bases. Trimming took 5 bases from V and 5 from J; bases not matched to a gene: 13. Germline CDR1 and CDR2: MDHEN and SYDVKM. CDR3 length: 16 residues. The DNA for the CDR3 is TGTGCCAGCAGTCTTCTGAAGCTGGGACTAGGGGAGACCCAGTACTTC. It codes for CASSLLKLGLGETQYF.

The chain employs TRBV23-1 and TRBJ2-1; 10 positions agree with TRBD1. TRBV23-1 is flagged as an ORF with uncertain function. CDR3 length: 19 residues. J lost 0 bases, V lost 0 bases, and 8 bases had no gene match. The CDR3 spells CASSQSWTGGVSSYNEQFF. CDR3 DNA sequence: TGCGCCAGCAGTCAATCCTGGACAGGGGGGGTTAGCTCCTACAATGAGCAGTTCTTC.

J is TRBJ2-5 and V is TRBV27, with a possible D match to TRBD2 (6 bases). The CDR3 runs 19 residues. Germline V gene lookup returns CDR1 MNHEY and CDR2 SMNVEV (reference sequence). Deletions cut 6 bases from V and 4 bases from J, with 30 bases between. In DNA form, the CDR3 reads TGTGCCAGCAGCGTGACCGACAGAAGGGACTTTCGGACCATAGAGACCCAGTACTTC. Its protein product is CASSVTDRRDFRTIETQYF.

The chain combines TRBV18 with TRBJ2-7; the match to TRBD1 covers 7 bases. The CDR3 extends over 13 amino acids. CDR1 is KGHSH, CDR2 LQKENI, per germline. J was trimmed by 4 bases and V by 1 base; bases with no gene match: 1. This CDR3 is CASSPRGQYEQYF. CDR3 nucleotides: TGTGCCAGCTCACCACGGGGACAGTACGAGCAGTACTTC.

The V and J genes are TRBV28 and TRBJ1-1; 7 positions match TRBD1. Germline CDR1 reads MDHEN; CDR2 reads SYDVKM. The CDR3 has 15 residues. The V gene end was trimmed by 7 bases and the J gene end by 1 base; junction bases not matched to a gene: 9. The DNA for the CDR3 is TGTGCCAGCACCCTTTTCAGGGGGACGAACACTGAAGCTTTCTTT. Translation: CASTLFRGTNTEAFF.

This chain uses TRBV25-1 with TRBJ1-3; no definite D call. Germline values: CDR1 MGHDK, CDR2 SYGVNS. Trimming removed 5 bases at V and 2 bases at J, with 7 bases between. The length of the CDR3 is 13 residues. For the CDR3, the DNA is TGTGCCAGCAGTTACCGAGCTGGAAACACCATATATTTT. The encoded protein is CASSYRAGNTIYF.

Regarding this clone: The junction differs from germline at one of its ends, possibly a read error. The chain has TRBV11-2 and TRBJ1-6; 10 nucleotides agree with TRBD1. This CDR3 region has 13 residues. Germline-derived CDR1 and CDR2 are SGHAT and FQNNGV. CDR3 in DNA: TGTGCCAGCAGCACTTCCTGGGACAGGGGCCTCTACTTT. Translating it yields CASSTSWDRGLYF.

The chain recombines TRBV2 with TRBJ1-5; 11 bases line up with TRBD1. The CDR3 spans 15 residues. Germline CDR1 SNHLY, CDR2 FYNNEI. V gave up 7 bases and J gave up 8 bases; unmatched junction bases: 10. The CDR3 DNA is TGTGCCAGCACCCCGGGACAGGGGGTATTTAAGCCCCAGCATTTT. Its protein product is CASTPGQGVFKPQHF.

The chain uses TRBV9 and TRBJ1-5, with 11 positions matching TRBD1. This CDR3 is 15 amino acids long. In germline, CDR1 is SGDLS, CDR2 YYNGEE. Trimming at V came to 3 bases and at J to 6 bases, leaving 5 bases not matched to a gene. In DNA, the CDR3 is TGTGCCAGCAGCGAAACGGGACAGGGGGTTCAGCCCCAGCATTTT. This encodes CASSETGQGVQPQHF.